This paragraph covers one TCR beta chain sequence. The data belong to a study of T cells in narcolepsy. This table comes from immunoSEQ multiplex PCR, and its TCRdb copy is limited to in-frame clones, with some not included. The table shows some 30,000 clones, with approximately 80% occurring only once. Trimming at V came to 2 bases and at J to 4 bases, leaving 3 bases not matched to a gene. This CDR3 is built from 15 residues. CDR1 SGHRS and CDR2 YFSETQ come from the germline V gene. This receptor was taken from a human donor with narcolepsy. Sample: CD45RA- memory CD4+ T cells from PBMCs. J is TRBJ2-1 and V is TRBV5-1, with 10 bases aligning to TRBD2. Here the CDR3 reads CASSFLAGAYNEQFF. CDR3 nucleotide sequence: TGCGCCAGCAGCTTCCTAGCGGGAGCTTACAATGAGCAGTTCTTC.